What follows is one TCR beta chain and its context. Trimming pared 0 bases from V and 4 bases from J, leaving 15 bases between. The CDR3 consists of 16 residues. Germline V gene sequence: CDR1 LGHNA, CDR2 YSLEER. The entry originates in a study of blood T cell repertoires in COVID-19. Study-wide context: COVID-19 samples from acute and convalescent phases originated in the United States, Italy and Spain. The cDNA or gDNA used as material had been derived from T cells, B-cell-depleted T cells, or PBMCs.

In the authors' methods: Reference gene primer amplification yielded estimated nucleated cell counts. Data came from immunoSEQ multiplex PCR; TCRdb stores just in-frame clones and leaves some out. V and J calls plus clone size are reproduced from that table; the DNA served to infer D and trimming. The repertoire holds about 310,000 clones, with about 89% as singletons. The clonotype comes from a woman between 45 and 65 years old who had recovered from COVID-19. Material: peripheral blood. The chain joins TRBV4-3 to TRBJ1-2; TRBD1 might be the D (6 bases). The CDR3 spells CASSQDPGARGYGYTF. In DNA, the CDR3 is TGCGCCAGCAGCCAAGATCCGGGTGCCAGGGGCTATGGCTACACCTTC.